This T cell receptor (beta chain) derives from a study of CD8 T cells in ankylosing spondylitis (dated by TCRdb to 2016 to 2017). As for the study more broadly: T cell receptor beta repertoires were profiled in healthy donors and ankylosing spondylitis patients so that disease-linked TCR variants could be found. The full study cohort comprised some 27 ankylosing spondylitis patients and about a hundred healthy donors. Samples of peripheral blood were taken, and for ankylosing spondylitis patients, synovial fluid was collected as well.

Sequenced on an Illumina HiSeq 2500. TCR beta libraries were prepared by quantitative 5'-RACE with molecular barcodes. Under the source paper's analysis protocol: A new computational method, built on a probabilistic model of VDJ rearrangement, was used to identify disease-linked TCR variants. Clones were called with MiXCR by TCRdb after fastp trimmed the public reads at Q25, and only in-frame beta chains were retained. Rows are combined by CDR3 protein, so each entry shows the most common genes and DNA. TCRdb's processing, not the authors' own work, is the source of the V and J calls. The sample yields 200,000 to 250,000 distinct CDR3 sequences; roughly 10% were counted once. The top ten clonotypes cover roughly a fifth of the sample. This clonotype was found many times. Its recognized antigen is unknown. Per-base qualities were not stored, and no clone one base away is much larger. The germline V gene (reference sequence) sets CDR1 to DFQATT and CDR2 to SNEGSKA. Taken from cysteine to phenylalanine, the CDR3 has 12 residues. Left in the record is the CDR3 DNA by itself, 36 bases read in frame from the first base.

Study-wide findings and limitations: Some motif variants were previously reported in synovial fluid and blood of reactive arthritis patients, suggesting common disease-initiation mechanisms. Blood from ankylosing spondylitis patients appeared to be characterized by a TCR beta motif made up of under ten highly homologous amino acid variants. The disease-linked clones had a CD8+ phenotype and were found at relatively low frequencies in peripheral blood. Significant enrichment of the disease-linked clones was reported in matched synovial fluid samples from ankylosing spondylitis patients.

The TCR was taken from a male donor with ankylosing spondylitis or in good health (not recorded which). The rearranged segments are TRBV20-1 and TRBJ2-1; tentative D gene TRBD1, with 5 bases matching. The sequencing sample was made of blood, either unsorted or a sorted T cell fraction (not recorded which). The CDR3 sequence is CSGQGTKNEQFF. The sequenced DNA: TGCAGCGGGCAGGGAACTAAGAATGAGCAGTTCTTC.